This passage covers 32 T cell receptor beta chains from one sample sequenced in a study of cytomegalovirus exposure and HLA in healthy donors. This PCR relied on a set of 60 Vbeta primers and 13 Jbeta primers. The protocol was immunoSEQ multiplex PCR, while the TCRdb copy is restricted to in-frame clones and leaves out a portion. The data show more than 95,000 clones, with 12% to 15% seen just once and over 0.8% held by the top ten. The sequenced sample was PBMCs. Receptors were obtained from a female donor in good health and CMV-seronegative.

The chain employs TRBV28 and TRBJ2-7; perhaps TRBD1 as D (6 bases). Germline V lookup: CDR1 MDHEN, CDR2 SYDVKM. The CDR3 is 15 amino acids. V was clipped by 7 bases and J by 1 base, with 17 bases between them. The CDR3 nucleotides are TGTGCCAGCACCCTGTCCAGGGGCACTTCCTACGAGCAGTACTTC. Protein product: CASTLSRGTSYEQYF.

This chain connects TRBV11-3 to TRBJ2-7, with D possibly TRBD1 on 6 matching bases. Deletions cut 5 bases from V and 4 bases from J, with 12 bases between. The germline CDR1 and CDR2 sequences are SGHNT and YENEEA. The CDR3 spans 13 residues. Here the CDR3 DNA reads TGTGCCAGCAGCCACGGGACATCTTACGAGCAGTACTTC. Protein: CASSHGTSYEQYF.

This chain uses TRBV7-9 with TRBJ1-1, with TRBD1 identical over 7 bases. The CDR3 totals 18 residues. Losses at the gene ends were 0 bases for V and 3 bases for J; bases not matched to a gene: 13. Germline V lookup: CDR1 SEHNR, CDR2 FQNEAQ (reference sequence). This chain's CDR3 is CASSLAVTPTGKDTEAFF. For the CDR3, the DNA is TGTGCCAGCAGCTTAGCAGTAACCCCGACAGGGAAGGACACTGAAGCTTTCTTT.

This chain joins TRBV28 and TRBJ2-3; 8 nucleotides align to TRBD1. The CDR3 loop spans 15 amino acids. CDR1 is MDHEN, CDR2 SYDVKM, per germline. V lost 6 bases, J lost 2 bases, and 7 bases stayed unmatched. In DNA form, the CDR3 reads TGTGCCAGCAGACCCCGACAGGGGATCACAGATACGCAGTATTTT. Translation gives CASRPRQGITDTQYF.

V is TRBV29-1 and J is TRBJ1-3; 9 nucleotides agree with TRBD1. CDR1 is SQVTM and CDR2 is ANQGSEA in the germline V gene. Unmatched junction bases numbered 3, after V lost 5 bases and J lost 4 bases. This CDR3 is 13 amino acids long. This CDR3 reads CSVWTGAGNTIYF. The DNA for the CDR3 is TGCAGCGTTTGGACAGGGGCCGGAAACACCATATATTTT.

The CDR3 is CASSDPGYGYTF. CDR3 DNA sequence: TGTGCCAGCAGTGACCCGGGATATGGCTACACCTTC. The chain links TRBV25-1 to TRBJ1-2; D is unresolved. Per the germline V gene, CDR1 is MGHDK and CDR2 is SYGVNS. V was clipped by 3 bases and J by 5 bases, with 7 bases between them. There are 12 residues in the CDR3.

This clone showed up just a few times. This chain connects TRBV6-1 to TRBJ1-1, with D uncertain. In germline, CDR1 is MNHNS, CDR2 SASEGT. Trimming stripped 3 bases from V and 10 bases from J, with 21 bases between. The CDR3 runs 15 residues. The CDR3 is CASSDPLVQSRVAFF. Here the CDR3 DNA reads TGTGCCAGCAGTGACCCACTTGTGCAGAGCCGGGTAGCTTTCTTT.

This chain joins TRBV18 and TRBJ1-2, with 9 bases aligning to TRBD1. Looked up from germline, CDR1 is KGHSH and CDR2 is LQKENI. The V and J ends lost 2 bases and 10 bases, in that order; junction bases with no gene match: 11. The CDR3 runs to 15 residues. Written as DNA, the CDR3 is TGTGCCAGCTCACCAGAGGGACAGGGAGCAGATGACTACACCTTC. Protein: CASSPEGQGADDYTF.

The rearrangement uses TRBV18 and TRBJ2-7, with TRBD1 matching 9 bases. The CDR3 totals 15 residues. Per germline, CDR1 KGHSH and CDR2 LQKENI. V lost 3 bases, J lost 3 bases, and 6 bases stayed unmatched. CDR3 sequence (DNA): TGTGCCAGCTCACCGGGACAGGGTTCCCACTACGAGCAGTACTTC. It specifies CASSPGQGSHYEQYF.

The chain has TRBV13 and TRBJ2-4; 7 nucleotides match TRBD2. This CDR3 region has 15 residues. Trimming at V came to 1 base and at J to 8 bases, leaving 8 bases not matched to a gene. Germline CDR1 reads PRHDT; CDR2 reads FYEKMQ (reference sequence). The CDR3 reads CASSLAAGVVDIQYF. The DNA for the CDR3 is TGTGCCAGCAGCTTAGCGGCGGGAGTCGTAGACATTCAGTACTTC. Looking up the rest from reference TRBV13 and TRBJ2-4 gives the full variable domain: AAGVIQSPRHLIKEKRETATLKCYPIPRHDTVYWYQQGPGQDPQFLISFYEKMQSDKGSIPDRFSAQQFSDYHSELNMSSLELGDSALYFCASSLAAGVVDIQYFGAGTRLSVL.

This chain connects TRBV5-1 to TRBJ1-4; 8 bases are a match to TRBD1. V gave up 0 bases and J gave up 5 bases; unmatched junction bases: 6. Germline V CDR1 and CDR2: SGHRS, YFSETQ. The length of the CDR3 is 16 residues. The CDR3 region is CASSLGQGIVNEKLFF. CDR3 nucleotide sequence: TGCGCCAGCAGCTTGGGACAGGGGATCGTAAATGAAAAACTGTTTTTT.

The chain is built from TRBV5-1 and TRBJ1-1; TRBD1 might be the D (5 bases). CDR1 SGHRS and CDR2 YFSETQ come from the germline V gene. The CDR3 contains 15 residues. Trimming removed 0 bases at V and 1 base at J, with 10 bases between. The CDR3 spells CASSLERQKNTEAFF. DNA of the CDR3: TGCGCCAGCAGCTTGGAACGACAGAAGAACACTGAAGCTTTCTTT. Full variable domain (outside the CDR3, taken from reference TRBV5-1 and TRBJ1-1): KAGVTQTPRYLIKTRGQQVTLSCSPISGHRSVSWYQQTPGQGLQFLFEYFSETQRNKGNFPGRFSGRQFSNSRSEMNVSTLELGDSALYLCASSLERQKNTEAFFGQGTRLTVV.

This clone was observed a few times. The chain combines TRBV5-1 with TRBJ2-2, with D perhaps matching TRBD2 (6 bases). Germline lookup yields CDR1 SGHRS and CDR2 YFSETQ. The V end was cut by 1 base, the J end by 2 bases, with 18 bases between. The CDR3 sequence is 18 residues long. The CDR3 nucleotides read TGCGCCAGCAGCTTGTATCCTATTGAGGGACTCAACACCGGGGAGCTGTTTTTT. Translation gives CASSLYPIEGLNTGELFF.

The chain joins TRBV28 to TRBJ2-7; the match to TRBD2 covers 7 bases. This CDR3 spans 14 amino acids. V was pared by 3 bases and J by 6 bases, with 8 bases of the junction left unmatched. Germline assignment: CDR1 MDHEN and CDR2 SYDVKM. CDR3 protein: CASSLLRESREQYF. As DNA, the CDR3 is TGTGCCAGCAGTTTGTTGCGGGAGTCGCGCGAGCAGTACTTC.

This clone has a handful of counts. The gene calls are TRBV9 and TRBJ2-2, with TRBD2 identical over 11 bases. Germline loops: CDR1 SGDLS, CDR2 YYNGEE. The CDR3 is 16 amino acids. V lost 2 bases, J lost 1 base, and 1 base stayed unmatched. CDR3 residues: CASSVTSGGNTGELFF. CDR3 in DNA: TGTGCCAGCAGCGTCACTAGCGGGGGGAACACCGGGGAGCTGTTTTTT.

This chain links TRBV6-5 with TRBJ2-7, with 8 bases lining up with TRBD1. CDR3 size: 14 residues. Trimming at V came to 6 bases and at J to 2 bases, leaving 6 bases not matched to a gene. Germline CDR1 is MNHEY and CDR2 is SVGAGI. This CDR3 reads CASSLRGPTYEQYF. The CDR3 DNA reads TGTGCCAGCAGCCTCAGGGGGCCGACCTACGAGCAGTACTTC.

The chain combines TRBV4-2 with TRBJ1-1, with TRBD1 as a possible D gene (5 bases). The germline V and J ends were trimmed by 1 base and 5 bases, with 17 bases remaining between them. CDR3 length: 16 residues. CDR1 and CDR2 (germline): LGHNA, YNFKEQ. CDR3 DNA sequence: TGTGCCAGCAGCCAAGCAGATCGCAGGGTGGGGACTGAAGCTTTCTTT. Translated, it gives CASSQADRRVGTEAFF.

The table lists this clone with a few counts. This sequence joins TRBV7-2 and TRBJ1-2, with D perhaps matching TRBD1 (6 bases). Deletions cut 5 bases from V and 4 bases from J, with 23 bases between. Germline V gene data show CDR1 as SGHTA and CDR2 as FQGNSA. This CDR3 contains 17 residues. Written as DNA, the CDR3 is TGTGCCAGCAGCCCAAAAGGGGTTGGGGGCGTATTCTATGGCTACACCTTC. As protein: CASSPKGVGGVFYGYTF.

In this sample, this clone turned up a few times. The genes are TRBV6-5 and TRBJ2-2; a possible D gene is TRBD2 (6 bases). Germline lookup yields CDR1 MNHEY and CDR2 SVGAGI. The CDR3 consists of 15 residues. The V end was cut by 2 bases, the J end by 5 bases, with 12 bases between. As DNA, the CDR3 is TGTGCCAGCAGTTACGGCGGGGTCGGTACCGGGGAGCTGTTTTTT. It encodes CASSYGGVGTGELFF.

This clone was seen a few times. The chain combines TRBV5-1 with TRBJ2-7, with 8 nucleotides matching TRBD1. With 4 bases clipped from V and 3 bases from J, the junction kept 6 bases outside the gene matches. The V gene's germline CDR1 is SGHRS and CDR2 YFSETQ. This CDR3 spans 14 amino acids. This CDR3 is CASSQDRVIYEQYF. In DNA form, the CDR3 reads TGCGCCAGCAGCCAGGACAGGGTGATCTACGAGCAGTACTTC.

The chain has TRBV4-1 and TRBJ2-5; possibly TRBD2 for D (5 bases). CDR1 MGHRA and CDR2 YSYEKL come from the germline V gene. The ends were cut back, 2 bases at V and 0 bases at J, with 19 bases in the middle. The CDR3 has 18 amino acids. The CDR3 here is CASSQFTIRRGYQETQYF. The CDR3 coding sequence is TGCGCCAGCAGCCAATTTACGATTCGGCGAGGGTACCAAGAGACCCAGTACTTC.

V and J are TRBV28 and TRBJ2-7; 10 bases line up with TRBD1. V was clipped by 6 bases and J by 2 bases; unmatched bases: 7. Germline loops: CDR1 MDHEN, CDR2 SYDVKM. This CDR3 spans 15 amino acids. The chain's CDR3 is CASRGRDRGPYEQYF. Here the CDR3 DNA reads TGTGCCAGCAGGGGCCGGGACAGGGGTCCCTACGAGCAGTACTTC.

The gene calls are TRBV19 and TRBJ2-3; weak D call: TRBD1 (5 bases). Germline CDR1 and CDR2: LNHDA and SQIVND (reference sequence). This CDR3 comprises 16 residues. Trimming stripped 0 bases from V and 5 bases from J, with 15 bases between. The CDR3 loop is CASSIDFSRAGDTQYF. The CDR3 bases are TGTGCCAGTAGTATAGATTTTAGCAGGGCCGGAGATACGCAGTATTTT.

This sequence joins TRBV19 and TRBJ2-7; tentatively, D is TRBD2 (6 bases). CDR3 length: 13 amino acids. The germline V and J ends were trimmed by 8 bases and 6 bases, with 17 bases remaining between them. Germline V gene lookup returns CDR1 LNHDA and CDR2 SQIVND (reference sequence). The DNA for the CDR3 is TGTGCCAGTCGCTCCGGGCAGGGAGGCGAGCAGTACTTC. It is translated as CASRSGQGGEQYF.

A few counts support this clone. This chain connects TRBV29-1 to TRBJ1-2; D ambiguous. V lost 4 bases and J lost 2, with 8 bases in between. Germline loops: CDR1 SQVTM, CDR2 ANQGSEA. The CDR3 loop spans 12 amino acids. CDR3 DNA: TGCAGCGTTGGAGGCCTAAACTATGGCTACACCTTC. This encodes CSVGGLNYGYTF.

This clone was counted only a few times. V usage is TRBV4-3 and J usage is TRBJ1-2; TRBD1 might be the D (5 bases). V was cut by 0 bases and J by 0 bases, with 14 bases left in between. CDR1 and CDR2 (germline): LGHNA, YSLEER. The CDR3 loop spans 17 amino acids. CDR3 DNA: TGCGCCAGCAGCCAAGAATTCGTAGGGGCTCCTAACTATGGCTACACCTTC. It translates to CASSQEFVGAPNYGYTF.

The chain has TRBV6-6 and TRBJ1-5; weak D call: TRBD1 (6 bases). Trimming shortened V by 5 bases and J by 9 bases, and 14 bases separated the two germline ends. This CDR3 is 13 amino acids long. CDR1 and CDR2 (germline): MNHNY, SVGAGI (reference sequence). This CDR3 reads CASSPHGQLPQHF. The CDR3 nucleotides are TGTGCCAGCAGTCCCCACGGACAGTTGCCCCAGCATTTT.

The CDR3 region is CASTRDRGLFYEQYF. As DNA, the CDR3 is TGTGCCAGCACCCGGGACAGGGGGTTATTCTACGAGCAGTACTTC. The V gene is TRBV28, the J gene TRBJ2-7; 11 bases agree with TRBD1. Per the germline V gene, CDR1 is MDHEN and CDR2 is SYDVKM. V was clipped by 7 bases and J by 3 bases; unmatched bases: 8. The CDR3 is made up of 15 amino acids.

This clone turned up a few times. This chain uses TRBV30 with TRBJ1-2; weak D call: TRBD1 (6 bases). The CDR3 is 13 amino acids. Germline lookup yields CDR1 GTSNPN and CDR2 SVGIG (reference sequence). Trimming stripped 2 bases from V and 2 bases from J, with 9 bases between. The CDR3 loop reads CAWSMTGNYGYTF. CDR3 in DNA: TGTGCCTGGAGTATGACAGGAAACTATGGCTACACCTTC.

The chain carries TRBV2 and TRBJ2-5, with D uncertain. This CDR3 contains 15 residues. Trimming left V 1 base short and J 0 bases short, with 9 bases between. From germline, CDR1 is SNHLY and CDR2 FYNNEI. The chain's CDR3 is CASSEERLYQETQYF. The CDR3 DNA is TGTGCCAGCAGTGAAGAGCGCCTGTACCAAGAGACCCAGTACTTC.

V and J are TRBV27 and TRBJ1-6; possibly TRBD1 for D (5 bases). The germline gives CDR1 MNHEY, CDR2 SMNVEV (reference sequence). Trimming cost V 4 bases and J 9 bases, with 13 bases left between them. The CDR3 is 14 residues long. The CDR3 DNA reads TGTGCCAGCAGTTATGTAGGGGCAGGTTCACCCCTCCACTTT. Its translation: CASSYVGAGSPLHF.

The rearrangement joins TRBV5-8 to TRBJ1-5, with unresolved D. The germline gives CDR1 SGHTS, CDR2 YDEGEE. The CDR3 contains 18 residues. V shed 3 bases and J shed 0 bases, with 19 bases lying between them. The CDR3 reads CASSSRLESLNSNQPQHF. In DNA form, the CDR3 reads TGTGCCAGCAGCTCGCGCTTGGAGTCCTTGAATAGCAATCAGCCCCAGCATTTT.